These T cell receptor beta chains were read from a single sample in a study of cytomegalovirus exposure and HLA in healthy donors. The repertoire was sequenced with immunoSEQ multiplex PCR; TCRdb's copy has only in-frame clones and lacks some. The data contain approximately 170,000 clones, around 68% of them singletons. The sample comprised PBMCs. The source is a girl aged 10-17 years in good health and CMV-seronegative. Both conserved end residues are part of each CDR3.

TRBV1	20	CTSSQKIWDRGEINQETQYF
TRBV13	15	CASSSFGGGRNEQFF
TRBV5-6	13	CASSEQGRETQYF
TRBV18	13	CASSPGPDRLPLF
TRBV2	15	CASSAIRQVNTEAFF
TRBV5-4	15	CASSLAGGTYNEQFF
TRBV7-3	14	CASSSGQGTDTQYF
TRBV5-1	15	CASSLLGTTQETQYF
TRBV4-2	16	CASSQERTSGGNEQFF
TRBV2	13	CASSGSDRADQFF
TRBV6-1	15	CASSEFGRGTQPQHF
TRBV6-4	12	CASSDGQTEAFF
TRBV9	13	CASSVGVEETQYF
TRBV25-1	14	CASSRGGSHTEAFF
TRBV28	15	CASSFRRDRAYEQYF
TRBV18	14	CASSPTGGGNTIYF
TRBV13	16	CASSRFGTGNNSPLHF
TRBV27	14	CASRGSPKAYGYTF
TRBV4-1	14	CASSLFRGNQPQHF
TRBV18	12	CASSPLSAEQFF
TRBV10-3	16	CAISESYRGGEETQYF
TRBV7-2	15	CASSLGGGSNQPQHF
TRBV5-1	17	CASSLTQGASFDTEAFF
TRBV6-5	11	CASNTNTEAFF
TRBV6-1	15	CATVTSGTRSETQYF
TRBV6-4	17	CASSDSNRGFSTDTQYF
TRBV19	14	CASSISGEYNEQFF
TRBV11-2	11	CASSPRTEAFF
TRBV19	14	CASRTGGGYNEQFF
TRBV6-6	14	CASSRRREGETQYF
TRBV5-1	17	CASSLGGHTNAYNEQFF